This TCR beta chain was obtained from a study of cytomegalovirus exposure and HLA in healthy donors. At the level of the study: HLA-typed donors were the source of 83 million or so unique TCRs, which an early data release held.

Germline lookup yields CDR1 SEHNR and CDR2 FQNEAQ (reference sequence). The V gene lost 4 bases and the J gene lost 4 bases, with 10 bases spanning the gap. The CDR3 is made up of 14 amino acids. It was with 60 Vbeta and 13 Jbeta primers that the PCR ran. TCRdb's table, derived via immunoSEQ multiplex PCR, lists solely in-frame clones and lacks some. In the table there are 130,000 or so clones, roughly three quarters of which are singletons. This TCR was recovered from a woman in her sixties in good health and CMV-seronegative. The sequencing input was PBMCs. The chain uses TRBV7-9 and TRBJ2-2; D might be TRBD1 (6 bases). The CDR3 loop is CASSSQGTTGELFF. CDR3 in DNA: TGTGCCAGCAGCTCACAGGGAACCACCGGGGAGCTGTTTTTT. Using reference TRBV7-9 and TRBJ2-2 for the parts outside the CDR3, the full variable domain is DTGVSQNPRHKITKRGQNVTFRCDPISEHNRLYWYRQTLGQGPEFLTYFQNEAQLEKSRLLSDRFSAERPKGSFSTLEIQRTEQGDSAMYLCASSSQGTTGELFFGEGSRLTVL.